Following are 21 T cell receptor beta chains from one sample sequenced in a study of T cell responses to AZD1222 COVID-19 vaccine. The method was immunoSEQ multiplex PCR; TCRdb's version includes in-frame clones alone and lacks a portion of them. This sample carries 150,000 to 200,000 clones, approximately 94% of them seen once, and the ten largest clones take approximately 0.6%. The input for sequencing was peripheral blood, taken on day 0 of AZD1222 vaccination. These receptors were obtained from an adult in good health.

The V call is TRBV9, the J call TRBJ2-3; D gene ambiguous. Looked up from germline, CDR1 is SGDLS and CDR2 is YYNGEE. V was cut by 4 bases and J by 6 bases, with 12 bases left in between. The CDR3 contains 13 residues. The CDR3 region is CASSSSWVDTQYF. The DNA for the CDR3 is TGTGCCAGCAGCTCCTCCTGGGTCGATACGCAGTATTTT. Combining the CDR3 with reference TRBV9 and TRBJ2-3 gives the whole variable domain DSGVTQTPKHLITATGQRVTLRCSPRSGDLSVYWYQQSLDQGLQFLIQYYNGEERAKGNILERFSAQQFPDLHSELNLSSLELGDSALYFCASSSSWVDTQYFGPGTRLTVL.

In DNA, the CDR3 is TGTGCCGGGGCGACTAGCGGGTTTTCCTACAATGAGCAGTTCTTC. Translating gives CAGATSGFSYNEQFF. This chain joins TRBV28 and TRBJ2-1; 10 positions match TRBD2. V was clipped by 11 bases and J by 1 base; unmatched bases: 8. CDR1 is MDHEN, CDR2 SYDVKM, per germline. The CDR3 contains 15 residues. The entire variable domain, with the rest obtained from reference TRBV28 and TRBJ2-1, is as follows: DVKVTQSSRYLVKRTGEKVFLECVQDMDHENMFWYRQDPGLGLRLIYFSYDVKMKEKGDIPEGYSVSREKKERFSLILESASTNQTSMYLCAGATSGFSYNEQFFGPGTRLTVL.

This chain joins TRBV7-6 and TRBJ1-5; possibly TRBD1 for D (5 bases). The CDR3 has 15 amino acids. Germline lookup yields CDR1 SGHVS and CDR2 FNYEAQ. The V and J ends lost 0 bases and 0 bases respectively, with 6 bases between them. The CDR3 loop reads CASSLADSSNQPQHF. CDR3 coding DNA: TGTGCCAGCAGCTTAGCCGACAGTAGCAATCAGCCCCAGCATTTT.

The chain combines TRBV20-1 with TRBJ1-2; no reliable D call. Germline V gene sequence: CDR1 DFQATT, CDR2 SNEGSKA (reference sequence). V lost 3 bases to trimming and J lost 5 bases, with 19 bases between them. The CDR3 extends over 15 amino acids. Here the CDR3 reads CSASRAAAPQYGYTF. CDR3 in DNA: TGCAGTGCTAGTCGGGCGGCAGCTCCTCAGTATGGCTACACCTTC.

The DNA for the CDR3 is TGTGCCATCAAGGACGGACCTTTCTACGAGCAGTACTTC. Its translation is CAIKDGPFYEQYF. The chain links TRBV21-1 to TRBJ2-7. TRBV21-1 is termed a pseudogene. CDR3 length: 13 amino acids.

This sequence joins TRBV6-5 and TRBJ1-5; tentatively, D is TRBD1 (5 bases). Trimming removed 0 bases at V and 4 bases at J, with 10 bases between. Germline values: CDR1 MNHEY, CDR2 SVGAGI. The CDR3 is made up of 15 amino acids. The CDR3: CASSYSRQGNQPQHF. CDR3 DNA sequence: TGTGCCAGCAGTTACTCGCGGCAGGGTAATCAGCCCCAGCATTTT.

The V call is TRBV7-2, the J call TRBJ2-2; 7 positions agree with TRBD1. Germline CDR1 SGHTA, CDR2 FQGNSA. V shed 9 bases, J shed 4 bases, and the junction held 8 bases outside the gene matches. CDR3 length: 14 amino acids. CDR3 region: CASTTGSRTGELFF. The CDR3 DNA follows: TGTGCCAGTACGACAGGGTCCCGCACCGGGGAGCTGTTTTTT.

The table lists this clone with a few counts. The chain recombines TRBV11-3 with TRBJ2-2, with D unclear. Trimming left V 2 bases short and J 6 bases short, with 4 bases between. This CDR3 is 12 amino acids long. The V gene's germline CDR1 is SGHNT and CDR2 YENEEA. CDR3 protein: CASSLSSGELFF. The CDR3 DNA reads TGTGCCAGCAGCTTATCCTCCGGGGAGCTGTTTTTT.

The J gene is TRBJ1-1, the V gene TRBV30, with 7 bases fitting TRBD1. The CDR3 sequence is 15 residues long. Per germline, CDR1 GTSNPN and CDR2 SVGIG (reference sequence). V was clipped by 0 bases and J by 3 bases; unmatched bases: 7. CDR3 sequence: CAWSVFMRGHTEAFF. The CDR3, as DNA: TGTGCCTGGAGTGTTTTTATGAGGGGGCACACTGAAGCTTTCTTT. Combining the CDR3 with reference TRBV30 and TRBJ1-1 gives the whole variable domain SQTIHQWPATLVQPVGSPLSLECTVEGTSNPNLYWYRQAAGRGLQLLFYSVGIGQISSEVPQNLSASRPQDRQFILSSKKLLLSDSGFYLCAWSVFMRGHTEAFFGQGTRLTVV.

This chain links TRBV5-4 with TRBJ2-7, with D perhaps matching TRBD2 (5 bases). The germline gives CDR1 SGHNT, CDR2 YYREEE (reference sequence). This CDR3 region has 13 residues. With 7 bases removed from V and 4 bases from J, the gap between germline ends came to 15 bases. The CDR3 is CASGRFGVYEQYF. The DNA for the CDR3 is TGTGCCAGCGGGAGATTCGGGGTGTACGAGCAGTACTTC. The whole variable domain, filled in from reference TRBV5-4 and TRBJ2-7, reads ETGVTQSPTHLIKTRGQQVTLRCSSQSGHNTVSWYQQALGQGPQFIFQYYREEENGRGNFPPRFSGLQFPNYSSELNVNALELDDSALYLCASGRFGVYEQYFGPGTRLTVT.

J is TRBJ2-7 and V is TRBV20-1, with TRBD1 identical over 7 bases. The CDR3 length is 11 residues. J lost 5 bases, V lost 3 bases, and 1 base had no gene match. CDR1 is DFQATT and CDR2 is SNEGSKA in the germline V gene (reference sequence). The CDR3 DNA sequence: TGCAGTGCTAGCCAGGGGGACGAGCAGTACTTC. It yields the protein CSASQGDEQYF.

This clone turned up a few times. The chain carries TRBV2 and TRBJ1-1; the D gene is possibly TRBD1 (6 bases). V was trimmed by 5 bases and J by 1 base, leaving 14 bases between them. Germline CDR1 and CDR2: SNHLY and FYNNEI. The CDR3 loop spans 15 amino acids. CDR3 amino acids: CASSLIGGRNTEAFF. The CDR3 DNA is TGTGCCAGCAGTCTAATAGGGGGGCGGAACACTGAAGCTTTCTTT. The full variable domain, with the rest looked up from reference TRBV2 and TRBJ1-1, is EPEVTQTPSHQVTQMGQEVILRCVPISNHLYFYWYRQILGQKVEFLVSFYNNEISEKSEIFDDQFSVERPDGSNFTLKIRSTKLEDSAMYFCASSLIGGRNTEAFFGQGTRLTVV.

DNA for the CDR3: TGTGCCAGCAGTTCGCGAATCACAGATACGCAGTATTTT. Translation gives CASSSRITDTQYF. V is TRBV6-5 and J is TRBJ2-3; unclear D gene. CDR1 is MNHEY and CDR2 is SVGAGI in the germline V gene. The CDR3 is 13 residues long. V shed 4 bases and J shed 2 bases, with 7 bases lying between them.

The V and J genes are TRBV3-1 (or the pseudogene TRBV3-2) and TRBJ2-7, with D maybe TRBD2 (6 bases). From germline, CDR1 is LGHDT and CDR2 YNNKEL (reference sequence). CDR3 length: 12 amino acids. V was pared by 8 bases and J by 6 bases, with 14 bases between. The CDR3: CASGTGAFEQYF. DNA for the CDR3: TGTGCCAGCGGGACTGGCGCATTCGAGCAGTACTTC.

The chain employs TRBV19 and TRBJ1-1; D gene unclear. V dropped 2 bases and J dropped 2 bases, with 9 bases sitting between them. The CDR3 consists of 14 residues. The germline CDR1 and CDR2 sequences are LNHDA and SQIVND (reference sequence). The CDR3 reads CASSISLTNTEAFF. The CDR3 bases are TGTGCCAGTAGTATAAGCCTGACAAACACTGAAGCTTTCTTT.

The chain has TRBV7-3 and TRBJ1-1; D is unclear. V was pared by 5 bases and J by 1 base, with 8 bases between. The CDR3 loop spans 13 amino acids. Germline loops: CDR1 SGHTA, CDR2 FQGTGA. CDR3 nucleotide sequence: TGTGCCAGCAGCCAAGGTAGGAACACTGAAGCTTTCTTT. The encoded protein is CASSQGRNTEAFF.

This chain joins TRBV4-2 and TRBJ1-4; D is unresolved. CDR3 length: 16 residues. V lost 3 bases and J lost 7, with 18 bases in between. Germline loops: CDR1 LGHNA, CDR2 YNFKEQ. The CDR3 region is CASSQYNKGMGEKLFF. Here the CDR3 DNA reads TGTGCCAGCAGCCAGTACAACAAAGGTATGGGTGAAAAACTGTTTTTT.

This chain connects TRBV6-5 to TRBJ2-2; unclear D gene. The CDR3 is made up of 13 amino acids. Germline V lookup: CDR1 MNHEY, CDR2 SVGAGI. With 10 bases removed from V and 0 bases from J, the gap between germline ends came to 9 bases. For the CDR3, the DNA is TGTGCCATTCTAGACACGAACACCGGGGAGCTGTTTTTT. Protein sequence: CAILDTNTGELFF.

J is TRBJ2-7 and V is TRBV28; TRBD2 matches 8 bases. The V and J ends lost 6 bases and 6 bases, in that order; junction bases with no gene match: 10. Germline V CDR1 and CDR2: MDHEN, SYDVKM. CDR3 length: 14 amino acids. The CDR3 bases are TGTGCCAGCAGGATTCCCATGGCGGGAGGCGAGCAGTACTTC. Translation: CASRIPMAGGEQYF.

This clone has just one count. The rearrangement links TRBV27 to TRBJ2-5; 7 bases match TRBD1. The trim removed 3 bases at V and 2 bases at J, leaving 3 bases unmatched. The germline gives CDR1 MNHEY, CDR2 SMNVEV (reference sequence). The CDR3 covers 14 residues. Written as DNA, the CDR3 is TGTGCCAGCAGTTTCGGGACAGATCAAGAGACCCAGTACTTC. The encoded protein is CASSFGTDQETQYF.

This chain links TRBV4-1 with TRBJ2-7; the match to TRBD2 covers 12 bases. The CDR3 is 16 amino acids. V trimming: 5 bases; J trimming: 3 bases; junction bases outside the gene matches: 8. Germline CDR1 and CDR2: MGHRA and YSYEKL. In DNA form, the CDR3 reads TGCGCCAGCAGCTATGGACTAGCGGGACTCGGCTACGAGCAGTACTTC. As protein: CASSYGLAGLGYEQYF.